Listed below are T cell receptor beta chains from one sample, sequenced in a study of T-cell reconstitution after alpha-beta-depleted transplantation in children. MiXCR was run by TCRdb on the PCR reads, yielding one entry per CDR3 protein. The sample lists about 600,000 distinct CDR3 sequences; about 10% were seen once. The specimen comprised PBMCs from the stem cell graft donor, sampled from the stem cell graft. The source of these receptors is a human donor who donated a stem cell graft to a child with acute myeloid leukemia. CDR3s include the opening cysteine and the closing phenylalanine or tryptophan. D genes are given only for firm matches. Some rows mark clone size as missing; the rest say once, few, many or name a class of expanded clone.

CDR3 DNA: TGTGCCATCGGTGATGAGCAGTTCTTC
CDR3 protein: CAIGDEQFF
V gene: TRBV25-1
clone size: few
D gene: .
J gene: TRBJ2-1

CDR3 DNA: TGTGCCAGCAGTGAATTGGCAGGATCGAGCGAGCAGTACTTC
CDR3 protein: CASSELAGSSEQYF
V gene: TRBV28
clone size: few
D gene: .
J gene: TRBJ2-7

CDR3 DNA: TGTGCCAGCAGCCAAGTCCTCGGTAGCTCCTACAATGAGCAGTTCTTC
CDR3 protein: CASSQVLGSSYNEQFF
V gene: TRBV4-2
clone size: few
D gene: .
J gene: TRBJ2-1

CDR3 DNA: TGTGCCACCAGCAGGAACGACAGGGACCCCACTGAAGCTTTCTTT
CDR3 protein: CATSRNDRDPTEAFF
V gene: TRBV15
clone size: .
D gene: TRBD1
J gene: TRBJ1-1

CDR3 DNA: TGTGCCATCAGAACAGGACCGAACACTGAAGCTTTCTTT
CDR3 protein: CAIRTGPNTEAFF
V gene: TRBV10-3
clone size: many
D gene: .
J gene: TRBJ1-1

CDR3 DNA: TGCAGCGCCCAGCGGTCGTTAGGCACCGGGGAGCTGTTTTTT
CDR3 protein: CSAQRSLGTGELFF
V gene: TRBV29-1
clone size: few
D gene: .
J gene: TRBJ2-2

CDR3 DNA: TGTGCCAGCAGCTTAGGGGCGGGACTAGCGGCCTACAATGAGCAGTTCTTC
CDR3 protein: CASSLGAGLAAYNEQFF
V gene: TRBV7-9
clone size: many
D gene: TRBD2
J gene: TRBJ2-1

CDR3 DNA: TGTGCCATCAACCCGGGGGGGTCCCAGCAGTACTTC
CDR3 protein: CAINPGGSQQYF
V gene: TRBV10-3
clone size: many
D gene: TRBD2
J gene: TRBJ2-7

CDR3 DNA: TGCAGTATTGGACAGGGTAACACCGGGGAGCTGTTTTTT
CDR3 protein: CSIGQGNTGELFF
V gene: TRBV20-1
clone size: few
D gene: TRBD1
J gene: TRBJ2-2

CDR3 DNA: TGTGCCAGCAGCCCCCGTACGGGGACGACCTACGAGCAGTACTTC
CDR3 protein: CASSPRTGTTYEQYF
V gene: TRBV12-3/TRBV12-4
clone size: many
D gene: .
J gene: TRBJ2-7

CDR3 DNA: TGTGCCAGCAGCTTAGAGGGCCTGAGCTCCTACAATGAGCAGTTCTTC
CDR3 protein: CASSLEGLSSYNEQFF
V gene: TRBV7-9
clone size: few
D gene: .
J gene: TRBJ2-1

CDR3 DNA: TGCGCCAGCAGCCCGGGACTAACGGGAGTAAATGAGCAGTTCTTC
CDR3 protein: CASSPGLTGVNEQFF
V gene: TRBV5-1
clone size: .
D gene: TRBD2
J gene: TRBJ2-1

CDR3 DNA: TGTGCCAGCAGCCAACAGATGGCAGGACTCAACGTACTGAACACCGGGGAGCTGTTTTTT
CDR3 protein: CASSQQMAGLNVLNTGELFF
V gene: TRBV4-2
clone size: few
D gene: .
J gene: TRBJ2-2

CDR3 DNA: TGTGCCAGCAGCTTAGGGCCGGGACAGGGCGCCTACGAGCAGTACTTC
CDR3 protein: CASSLGPGQGAYEQYF
V gene: TRBV7-6
clone size: .
D gene: TRBD1
J gene: TRBJ2-7

CDR3 DNA: TGTGCCAGCAGTCAATTACTAGCGGGAGGGGCAGATACGCAGTATTTT
CDR3 protein: CASSQLLAGGADTQYF
V gene: TRBV12-3/TRBV12-4
clone size: few
D gene: TRBD2
J gene: TRBJ2-3

CDR3 DNA: TGTGCCATGAGCCCATCGGGACTAGCGGGAGCAGATACGCAGTATTTT
CDR3 protein: CAMSPSGLAGADTQYF
V gene: TRBV4-2
clone size: .
D gene: TRBD2
J gene: TRBJ2-3

CDR3 DNA: TGCAGCGTTTTGGAGGGACTAGCGAACCATGAGCAGTTCTTC
CDR3 protein: CSVLEGLANHEQFF
V gene: TRBV29-1
clone size: few
D gene: TRBD2
J gene: TRBJ2-1

CDR3 DNA: TGTGCCAGCAGCTTAACTCCCGGGACAGGGGGTAGGAACGAGCAGTACTTC
CDR3 protein: CASSLTPGTGGRNEQYF
V gene: TRBV7-3
clone size: once
D gene: TRBD1
J gene: TRBJ2-7

CDR3 DNA: TGCAGTGCTAGAGATAAAACTAGCGGGATTTACGAGCAGTACTTC
CDR3 protein: CSARDKTSGIYEQYF
V gene: TRBV20-1
clone size: .
D gene: TRBD2
J gene: TRBJ2-7

CDR3 DNA: TGCAGTGCTCGAGTCCGGGGGCCTACCACAGATACGCAGTATTTT
CDR3 protein: CSARVRGPTTDTQYF
V gene: TRBV20-1
clone size: many
D gene: .
J gene: TRBJ2-3

CDR3 DNA: TGTGCCAGCGACCGAGCTCCGGGACTCAACACCGGGGAGCTGTTTTTT
CDR3 protein: CASDRAPGLNTGELFF
V gene: TRBV5-6
clone size: .
D gene: .
J gene: TRBJ2-2

CDR3 DNA: TGTACCATCTGCCTCCGGGACAGGGGGCTAACCCCGAACACTGAAGCTTTCTTT
CDR3 protein: CTICLRDRGLTPNTEAFF
V gene: TRBV2
clone size: .
D gene: TRBD1
J gene: TRBJ1-1